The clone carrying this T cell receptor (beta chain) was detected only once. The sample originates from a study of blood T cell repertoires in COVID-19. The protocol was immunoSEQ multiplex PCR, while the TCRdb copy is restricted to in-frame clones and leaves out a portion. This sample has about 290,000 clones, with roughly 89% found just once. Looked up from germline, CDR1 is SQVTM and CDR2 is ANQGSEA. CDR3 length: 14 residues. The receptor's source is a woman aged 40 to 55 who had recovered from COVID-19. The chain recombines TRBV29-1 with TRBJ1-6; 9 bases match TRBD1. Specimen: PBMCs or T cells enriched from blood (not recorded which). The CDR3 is CGGQGKGYNSPLHF. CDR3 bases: TGCGGCGGACAGGGGAAAGGCTATAATTCACCCCTCCACTTT.